This TCR beta chain derives from a study of blood T cells in healthy people across ages. About the study: Every two T cells gave about one barcoded beta molecule via template switching.

Comment on this clonotype: Its specificity is not known.

The authors ran a second PCR of roughly 6 to 12 cycles using a sample-barcoded 5' primer and a J-beta primer mix. Every individual sample yielded 2.5 million or more paired-end reads (each containing CDR3). In TCRdb, the 5' RACE reads were re-called with MiXCR into one record per CDR3 protein. The table records about 2 million distinct CDR3 sequences, 49% of them present only once. The study's findings and limits: No conclusive comparison of naive versus antigen-experienced cells was possible with unsorted PBMCs.

J was trimmed by 5 bases and V by 6 bases; bases with no gene match: 10. This CDR3 has 15 residues. Germline V gene data show CDR1 as SGDLS and CDR2 as YYNGEE. The sample taken for sequencing was blood. The chain carries TRBV9 and TRBJ2-4; 8 nucleotides line up with TRBD2. This TCR was sampled from a woman between 40 and 55 years old in good health. Written as DNA, the CDR3 is TGTGCCAGCAACGTTGGCGGGGGGAACCAAAACATTCAGTACTTC. Protein product: CASNVGGGNQNIQYF.